One TCR beta chain is described in this entry. Antigen: not known. The use of a sample-barcoded 5' primer and a J-beta primer mix characterized a second PCR of about 7 to 12 cycles. TCRdb passed the 5' RACE reads through MiXCR, listing each CDR3 protein once. The sample holds 660,000 or so distinct CDR3 sequences, approximately 50% seen once. This sample was taken from a study of blood T cells in healthy people across ages. Study outcomes and limitations: Per million T cells, TCR beta diversity dropped roughly linearly as age increased.

Trimming removed 6 bases from V and 0 bases from J, with 9 bases in between. Germline CDR1 SQVTM, CDR2 ANQGSEA. The CDR3 has 12 residues. The specimen sequenced was blood. V is TRBV29-1 and J is TRBJ2-7; D is undetermined. This TCR derives from a man in his sixties in good health. This CDR3 reads CSVATASYEQYF. The DNA of the CDR3 is TGCAGCGTAGCAACAGCCTCCTACGAGCAGTACTTC.